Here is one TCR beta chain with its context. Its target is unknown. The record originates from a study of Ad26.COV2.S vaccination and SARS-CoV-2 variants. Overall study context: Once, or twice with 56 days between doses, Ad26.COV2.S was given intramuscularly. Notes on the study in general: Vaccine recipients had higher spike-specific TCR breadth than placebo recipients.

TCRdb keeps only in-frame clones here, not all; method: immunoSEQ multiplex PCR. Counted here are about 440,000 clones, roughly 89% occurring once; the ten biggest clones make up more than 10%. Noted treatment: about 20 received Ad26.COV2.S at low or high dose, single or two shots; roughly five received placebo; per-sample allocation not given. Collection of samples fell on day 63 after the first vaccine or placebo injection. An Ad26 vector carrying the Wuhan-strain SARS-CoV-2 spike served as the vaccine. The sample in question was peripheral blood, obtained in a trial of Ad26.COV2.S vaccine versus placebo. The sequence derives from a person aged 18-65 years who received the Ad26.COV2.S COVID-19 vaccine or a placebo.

CDR3 region: CASSYPPSRGGEAFF. In DNA form, the CDR3 reads TGTGCCAGCAGTTACCCCCCTAGCAGGGGCGGTGAAGCTTTCTTT. This sequence joins TRBV6-2 or TRBV6-3 and TRBJ1-1, with TRBD1 as a possible D gene (6 bases). This CDR3 has 15 residues. Trimming took 2 bases from V and 7 from J, leaving 17 bases between them. The germline CDR1 and CDR2 sequences are MNHEY and SVGEGT.